What follows is one T cell receptor beta chain and its context. The antigen it binds to is not known. The record originates from a study of monozygotic twins with inflammatory bowel disease (dated by TCRdb to between 2018 and 2021). The study in broad terms: The complete study included about 28 monozygotic twin pairs: 19 IBD-discordant Danish pairs and nine German pairs, of which four were IBD-concordant and five were IBD-discordant. The search for disease-associated traits relied mainly on comparing, within discordant pairs, IBD patients with their genetically identical healthy co-twins. Each individual had, on average, about 151 000 unique TCRalpha sequences and 181 000 unique TCRbeta sequences available for analysis.

From each donor, an approximately 2.4 ml peripheral blood sample was collected into PAXgene tubes and kept at -80 degrees C. Without any T cell sorting, total RNA was extracted from whole blood using the PAXgene blood miRNA kit on an automated QIAcube. Peripheral blood from monozygotic twin pairs concordant or discordant for inflammatory bowel disease was subjected to deep TCRalpha and TCRbeta repertoire profiling with unique molecular barcoding. Smoking habits were recorded for all twin pairs, and individuals were classified as current, former or never smokers. From cysteine to phenylalanine, the CDR3 is 15 amino acids long. There is no recorded DNA. CDR1 and CDR2 (SGHTA, FQGNSA) derive from the germline V gene. Paper-wide results and their limitations: Compared with healthy twins, IBD patients had fewer clonotypes in common with other individuals, a difference most pronounced in patients showing signs of disease activity. No single strong signal or clonotype linked to IBD turned up in the results, so the idea that one exists was not supported. Differing immunosuppressive treatments among patients may have added background noise and inter-individual variability to the repertoires. Distinction between different T cell subtypes could not be achieved in the analysis. Measured by the inverse Simpson index, TCRbeta repertoire diversity was lower in IBD patients than in their healthy co-twins. Concordant and discordant twins showed no difference in repertoire similarity, possibly because of limited statistical power.

The library relied on 5' RACE. For each TCR library, 3,500 to 4,500 ng of total RNA was used. cDNA was synthesized with SMARTScribe reverse transcriptase in eight separate reactions per sample. During cDNA synthesis, template switching introduced unique molecular identifiers that contained a 6-nucleotide sample barcode. Amplification of TCRalpha and TCRbeta cDNA involved two nested PCRs of 16 and 9 cycles, and each PCR was followed by bead purification. Before amplification, the cDNA was treated with uracil DNA-glycosylase and purified using the QIAquick PCR purification kit. In the second PCR, Illumina TruSeq-compatible adapters and sample-specific barcodes were added. TapeStation and Qubit were used to check library quality and concentration, and 5 to 6 ng of each library went into the pool. Pooled libraries were sequenced on an Illumina HiSeq2500 single-index Rapid Run with 2 x 100 bp reads and custom sequencing primers. Per the original workflow: MiGEC version 1.2.6 was used for UMI-based consensus assembly to correct PCR and sequencing errors. MiXCR version 2.1.1 was used for V(D)J alignment, clonotype assembly and CDR3 extraction. Normalisation of gene usage, clonotype sharing and MAIT/NKT TCR abundance was achieved by analysing the top 1000, 10 000 and 20 000 clonotypes per sample. After downsampling to 27 000 UMIs, diversity was calculated as the inverse Simpson index using the vegan R package. Paired Mann-Whitney U tests on discordant twin pairs were used, with Benjamini-Hochberg multiple-testing correction. The reads went through TCRdb reprocessing, and each CDR3 protein sequence gets one entry with no DNA. The V and J calls were determined by TCRdb, not by the authors. The sample table records 310,000 or so distinct CDR3 sequences. Clones ranked in the top ten supply approximately 2% of the sample.

The specimen sequenced was blood. This TCR was sampled from a human donor with ulcerative colitis or Crohn's disease, or a healthy co-twin of an affected twin (not recorded which). The sequence links TRBV7-2 to TRBJ2-2; TCRdb designates TRBD1, a call that cannot be tested without DNA. CDR3 protein: CARLNGGMNTGELFF.